Each of the 22 T cell receptor beta chains below was sequenced from the same sample in a study of molecular identifiers for immune sequencing clone quantification. TCRdb reprocessed the PCR reads with MiXCR, giving one entry per CDR3 protein. The table shows about 68,000 distinct CDR3 sequences, with approximately 18% occurring only once. The sequencing input was naive CD8+ T cells from blood, with Jurkat cell RNA spiked in. The sample's subset: FACS-sorted CD8+CD4-CCR7+CD45RA+ naive T cells. The receptors stem from a human donor in good health. Some libraries in this study had Jurkat cell RNA spiked in.

With respect to this clonotype: A single base separates this from a much larger clone, so it may be a read error. J is TRBJ2-7 and V is TRBV2; perhaps TRBD1 as D (6 bases). The CDR3 loop spans 15 amino acids. Germline V CDR1 and CDR2: SNHLY, FYNNEI. The CDR3 protein is CASSPRGGSAYGQYF. CDR3 in DNA: TGTGCCAGCAGTCCAAGAGGGGGTAGTGCTTACGGGCAGTACTTC.

This clonotype was seen a few times. The V call is TRBV5-1, the J call TRBJ2-1, with 8 positions matching TRBD1. Germline V gene sequence: CDR1 SGHRS, CDR2 YFSETQ. The CDR3 loop spans 16 amino acids. Trimming cost V 5 bases and J 0 bases; bases outside gene matches: 7. CDR3 nucleotides: TGCGCCAGCAGACGGCCGGGGACAGGCTCCTACAATGAGCAGTTCTTC. It is translated as CASRRPGTGSYNEQFF.

On this clonotype: No conserved phenylalanine or tryptophan ends this CDR3, so it is likely a read error. The CDR3: CASSLRPASTVTQYL. DNA of the CDR3: TGTGCCAGCAGTTTACGGCCAGCTAGCACAGTTACGCAGTATCTT. This sequence joins TRBV12-3 or TRBV12-4 and TRBJ2-3; the D gene is possibly TRBD2 (5 bases). This CDR3 has 15 residues.

In this sample, this clonotype turned up a few times. The rearrangement links TRBV27 to TRBJ2-7; D possibly corresponds to TRBD2 (5 bases). With 2 bases removed from V and 4 bases from J, the gap between germline ends came to 12 bases. CDR1 and CDR2 (germline): MNHEY, SMNVEV (reference sequence). CDR3 length equals 14 residues. CDR3 in DNA: TGTGCCAGCAGTTTAAGACGGGGTTTTTACGAGCAGTACTTC. Translation gives CASSLRRGFYEQYF.

Concerning this clonotype: This clone may be a read error of a much larger clone one base away. The chain carries TRBV23-1 and TRBJ2-7, with D uncertain. TRBV23-1 is designated an ORF whose function remains uncertain. The V end was cut by 4 bases, the J end by 5 bases, with 12 bases between. The CDR3 is made up of 13 amino acids. The CDR3 nucleotides are TGCGCCAGCAGTCTAGGTCGGACCCACGAGCAGTACTTC. Translated, it gives CASSLGRTHEQYF.

The V gene is TRBV2, the J gene TRBJ2-7, with D possibly TRBD1 on 6 matching bases. The CDR3 runs to 14 residues. V shed 3 bases and J shed 0 bases, with 9 bases lying between them. Germline values: CDR1 SNHLY, CDR2 FYNNEI. CDR3 bases: TGTGCCAGCAGTGAGACAGGCTACTCCTACGAGCAGTACTTC. Translated: CASSETGYSYEQYF.

The genes are TRBV9 and TRBJ1-1; D uncertain. The V gene's germline CDR1 is SGDLS and CDR2 YYNGEE. This CDR3 contains 14 residues. Trimming took off 0 bases at V and 4 bases at J, with 10 bases between the two ends. This chain's CDR3 is CASSVDEKLTEAFF. For the CDR3, the DNA is TGTGCCAGCAGCGTAGATGAAAAGCTCACTGAAGCTTTCTTT.

On this clonotype: A single base separates this from a much larger clone, so it may be a read error. This sequence joins TRBV5-1 and TRBJ2-7, with D uncertain. The V end was cut by 2 bases, the J end by 1 base, with 16 bases between. CDR3 size: 16 residues. Per germline, CDR1 SGHRS and CDR2 YFSETQ. The chain's CDR3 is CASSFVVPATSYEQYF. The CDR3 DNA reads as TGCGCCAGCAGCTTTGTAGTGCCTGCCACGTCCTACGAGCAGTACTTC.

The chain uses TRBV5-1 and TRBJ2-2; D ambiguous. Trimming removed 7 bases from V and 0 bases from J, with 7 bases in between. The CDR3 sequence is 13 residues long. The germline V gene encodes CDR1 SGHRS and CDR2 YFSETQ. CDR3 nucleotide sequence: TGCGCCAGCGGTCCTCCGAACACCGGGGAGCTGTTTTTT. Translating it yields CASGPPNTGELFF. The full variable domain, its missing parts supplied by reference TRBV5-1 and TRBJ2-2, is KAGVTQTPRYLIKTRGQQVTLSCSPISGHRSVSWYQQTPGQGLQFLFEYFSETQRNKGNFPGRFSGRQFSNSRSEMNVSTLELGDSALYLCASGPPNTGELFFGEGSRLTVL.

This clonotype was detected many times. The chain employs TRBV4-1 and TRBJ1-1; D is ambiguous. This CDR3 is 13 amino acids long. Between the trimmed V and J ends, which lost 0 bases and 7 bases, there was a span of 9 bases. Germline assignment: CDR1 MGHRA and CDR2 YSYEKL. The CDR3 DNA is TGCGCCAGCAGCCAAGATACGCGCGATGAAGCTTTCTTT. It codes for CASSQDTRDEAFF.

This clonotype was detected ten times or more. V gene TRBV24-1 combines with J gene TRBJ2-1; 10 bases agree with TRBD2. After removal of 3 bases from V and 4 bases from J, the junction contained 8 bases not matched to a gene. Germline assignment: CDR1 KGHDR and CDR2 SFDVKD. The CDR3 spans 17 residues. The CDR3 spells CATSDLQREGLYNEQFF. The CDR3 DNA is TGTGCCACCAGTGATCTGCAGCGGGAGGGATTATACAATGAGCAGTTCTTC.

Concerning this clonotype itself: It may be a read error: a sequence one base away is much more abundant. The V gene is TRBV6-6, the J gene TRBJ2-3; D call uncertain. The CDR3 runs to 13 residues. Trimming took off 2 bases at V and 6 bases at J, with 9 bases between the two ends. The V gene's germline CDR1 is MNHNY and CDR2 SVGAGI (reference sequence). The CDR3 region has the DNA TGTGCCAGCAGTTACCCCGTCTCCGATACGCAGTATTTT. Translation gives CASSYPVSDTQYF.

This clonotype came up many times. This chain joins TRBV7-9 and TRBJ2-6; D unresolved. V was clipped by 5 bases and J by 0 bases, with 11 bases between them. There are 16 residues in the CDR3. CDR1 and CDR2 from the germline V gene are SEHNR and FQNEAQ (reference sequence). CDR3 sequence: CASSPGTYSGANVLTF. The CDR3 DNA sequence: TGTGCCAGCAGCCCGGGTACCTACTCTGGGGCCAACGTCCTGACTTTC.

This clonotype was detected ten times or more. The CDR3 coding sequence is TGTGCCAGCAGCAAGAAGCGGGAGGGGGGAGATACGCAGTATTTT. This codes for CASSKKREGGDTQYF. The chain uses TRBV9 and TRBJ2-3, with 10 bases that match TRBD2. The CDR3 sequence is 15 residues long. Germline lookup yields CDR1 SGDLS and CDR2 YYNGEE. Unmatched junction bases numbered 7, after V lost 4 bases and J lost 5 bases. The full variable domain, its missing parts supplied by reference TRBV9 and TRBJ2-3, is DSGVTQTPKHLITATGQRVTLRCSPRSGDLSVYWYQQSLDQGLQFLIQYYNGEERAKGNILERFSAQQFPDLHSELNLSSLELGDSALYFCASSKKREGGDTQYFGPGTRLTVL.

In its sample, this clonotype was seen many times. The chain carries TRBV30 and TRBJ2-3, with D perhaps matching TRBD2 (6 bases). V shed 1 base and J shed 5 bases, with 16 bases lying between them. The CDR3 has 15 amino acids. Germline loops: CDR1 GTSNPN, CDR2 SVGIG (reference sequence). The CDR3 protein is CAWSGVVGSGDTQYF. The CDR3 region has the DNA TGTGCCTGGAGTGGGGTAGTCGGGAGTGGAGATACGCAGTATTTT.

As concerns this clonotype: A much more abundant neighbour one base away suggests this may be a read error. The rearrangement uses TRBV11-2 and TRBJ2-6; TRBD2 matches at 14 bases. Germline V gene sequence: CDR1 SGHAT, CDR2 FQNNGV. This CDR3 region has 19 residues. The CDR3 DNA reads TGTGCCAGCAGCTCCGAGGGACTAGCGGGAGAGTATGGGGCCAACGTCCCGACTTTC. Residues: CASSSEGLAGEYGANVPTF.

This clonotype appeared many times. The chain carries TRBV7-9 and TRBJ2-7; TRBD2 matches at 9 bases. This CDR3 contains 17 residues. V gave up 2 bases and J gave up 0 bases; unmatched junction bases: 8. Germline values: CDR1 SEHNR, CDR2 FQNEAQ (reference sequence). Here the CDR3 DNA reads TGTGCCAGCAGCTTAAATCCCCTAGCGGGACCCTCCTACGAGCAGTACTTC. Protein: CASSLNPLAGPSYEQYF.

With respect to this clonotype: One end of the junction does not line up with germline, which may come from a read error. The V and J genes are TRBV7-9 and TRBJ2-7, with 7 bases that match TRBD2. The germline gives CDR1 SEHNR, CDR2 FQNEAQ (reference sequence). This CDR3 is 15 amino acids long. The CDR3 is CAGSSTGLSLYEQYF. CDR3 DNA sequence: TGTGCCGGCAGCTCCACGGGACTATCCCTCTACGAGCAGTACTTC.

The genes are TRBV5-6 and TRBJ2-5, with 7 bases that match TRBD2. Unmatched junction bases numbered 1, after V lost 0 bases and J lost 2 bases. The CDR3 runs to 14 residues. CDR1 and CDR2 (germline): SGHDT, YYEEEE. The CDR3 sequence: CASSLVGGQETQYF. CDR3 in DNA: TGTGCCAGCAGCTTGGTCGGGGGGCAAGAGACCCAGTACTTC.

The chain couples TRBV24-1 to TRBJ2-7; D ambiguous. Germline CDR1 is KGHDR and CDR2 is SFDVKD. The CDR3 is made up of 14 amino acids. Trimming cost V 3 bases and J 6 bases, with 14 bases left between them. The CDR3 DNA reads TGTGCCACCAGTGATCTTCGGTCAGGAAGCGAGCAGTACTTC. This sequence encodes CATSDLRSGSEQYF.

The chain employs TRBV6-5 and TRBJ2-7; 7 positions agree with TRBD2. CDR3 length equals 14 residues. The germline gives CDR1 MNHEY, CDR2 SVGAGI. The trim removed 3 bases at V and 5 bases at J, leaving 7 bases unmatched. CDR3 amino acids: CASSYLGEGNEQYF. The CDR3 DNA reads TGTGCCAGCAGTTATTTAGGGGAGGGCAACGAGCAGTACTTC.

Details on this clonotype: This clone may be a read error of a much larger clone one base away. The V gene is TRBV9, the J gene TRBJ2-1; a weak D match, TRBD2 (5 bases). The DNA end favors TRBJ2-7, so the J call may be wrong. This CDR3 region has 13 residues. The germline gives CDR1 SGDLS, CDR2 YYNGEE. The CDR3: CASSLSGYNEQYF. CDR3 nucleotides: TGTGCCAGCAGCCTAAGCGGTTACAATGAGCAGTACTTC.